The rows below give T cell receptor beta chains drawn from one sample of a study of spatial heterogeneity in lung cancer. TCRdb used MiXCR to reprocess the 5' RACE reads, holding one entry per CDR3 protein. Of roughly 3,500 distinct CDR3 sequences listed, 8.4% are singletons. The source material was PBMCs, sampled at surgery. These receptor sequences come from a female donor with early-stage non-small cell lung cancer. Both conserved end residues are part of each CDR3. The order of the fields is clone size, CDR3 length, J gene, D gene, V gene, CDR3 DNA, CDR3 protein. The D gene is left open where the match is weak. Part of the rows lack a size; the others show once, few, many or a class for expanded clones.

>medium-sized|15|TRBJ2-7|TRBD1|TRBV7-9
TGTGCCAGCAGCCCTGGACAGGGAGGAGTCAACGAGCAGTACTTC
CASSPGQGGVNEQYF
>.|13|TRBJ1-2|.|TRBV2
TGTGCCAGCACTCCCGAGAAGGGCTATGGCTACACCTTC
CASTPEKGYGYTF
>.|12|TRBJ1-2|.|TRBV20-1
TGCAGTGCTAGAGGCGGTGCCTATGGCTACACCTTC
CSARGGAYGYTF
>medium-sized|13|TRBJ2-2|.|TRBV5-5
TGTGCCAGCAGCAAACAGGGTGGTGGGGAGCTGTTTTTT
CASSKQGGGELFF
>medium-sized|14|TRBJ2-4|.|TRBV7-9
TGTGCCAGCAGCTTAGAGCAGGGCTCCCCCACCTTGTACTTC
CASSLEQGSPTLYF
>.|15|TRBJ1-6|.|TRBV29-1
TGTGCCAGCAGCTCCAGGGTACTAAAACACCCGGCCCTCCACTTT
CASSSRVLKHPALHF
>medium-sized|14|TRBJ2-2|.|TRBV7-6
TGTGCCAGCAGCTTAGGTCGAACCACCGGGGAGCTGTTTTTT
CASSLGRTTGELFF
>medium-sized|15|TRBJ2-3|TRBD2|TRBV20-1
TGCAGTGCTACAGCGGGGTTTACCTACACAGATACGCAGTATTTT
CSATAGFTYTDTQYF
>many|13|TRBJ2-1|TRBD2|TRBV5-6
TGTGCCAGCAGCCAGGTGGGAGGGAATGAGCAGTTCTTC
CASSQVGGNEQFF
>many|17|TRBJ2-4|.|TRBV4-3
TGCGCCAGCAGCCAAGAGGGGGCGAACCTAGCCAAAAACATTCAGTACTTC
CASSQEGANLAKNIQYF
>few|16|TRBJ1-2|TRBD1|TRBV7-3
TGTGCCAGCAGTAAGGGACAGGGGAAGTCGGTTTCTGGCTACACCTTC
CASSKGQGKSVSGYTF
>many|16|TRBJ2-5|.|TRBV6-1
TGTGCCAGCAGTGACTATACGCCGGGGCACCAAGAGACCCAGTACTTC
CASSDYTPGHQETQYF
>.|15|TRBJ2-7|TRBD2|TRBV3-1
TGTGCCAGCAGCCCTGGCAGCGGGGGCACCTACGAGCAGTACTTC
CASSPGSGGTYEQYF
>many|15|TRBJ1-3|.|TRBV7-2
TGTGCCAGCAGCTTAGAAAGGGGCCGATACCACACCATATATTTT
CASSLERGRYHTIYF
>many|16|TRBJ2-3|.|TRBV7-2
TGTGCCAGCACTCGGGGGAGATACCCCGGCACAGATACGCAGTATTTT
CASTRGRYPGTDTQYF
>medium-sized|16|TRBJ1-6|.|TRBV18
TGTGCCAGCTCACCATATTCCAGCTCCTATAATTCACCCCTCCACTTT
CASSPYSSSYNSPLHF
>few|13|TRBJ2-5|TRBD2|TRBV2
TGTGCCAGCAGAAGCGGGGGGTTGGGGACCCAGTACTTC
CASRSGGLGTQYF
>many|13|TRBJ2-1|.|TRBV4-1
TGCGCCAGCAGCCAAGCGGGGTCCAATGAGCAGTTCTTC
CASSQAGSNEQFF
>many|15|TRBJ2-7|TRBD2|TRBV6-2/TRBV6-3
TGTGCCAGCAGGTCAAGCGGGGGGAGCTCCTACGAGCAGTACTTC
CASRSSGGSSYEQYF
>many|13|TRBJ2-7|.|TRBV19
TGTGCCAGTAGTAGCAGGGTTTCCTACGAGCAGTACTTC
CASSSRVSYEQYF
>many|15|TRBJ2-3|TRBD2|TRBV7-2
TGTGCCAGCAGCGAATGGACTAGGTGGTCAGATACGCAGTATTTT
CASSEWTRWSDTQYF
>many|14|TRBJ2-7|.|TRBV20-1
TGCAGTGCCCAGGACAGCTTGAGCTCCTACGAGCAGTACTTC
CSAQDSLSSYEQYF
>.|17|TRBJ2-6|.|TRBV2
TGTGCCAGCGGGGCTTTAGAAGGCTACTCTGGGGCCAACGTCCTGACTTTC
CASGALEGYSGANVLTF
>many|9|TRBJ1-4|.|TRBV23-1
TGCGCCGCCCCCGGGGAACTGTTTTTT
CAAPGELFF
>medium-sized|15|TRBJ2-5|TRBD2|TRBV5-1
TGCGCCAGCAGCTTGGCCGCGACTAGCGGAGAGACCCAGTACTTC
CASSLAATSGETQYF
>many|14|TRBJ2-7|.|TRBV7-7
TGTGCTAGCAGCTTAGCGGGCAGGGGCTACGAGCAGTACTTC
CASSLAGRGYEQYF
>many|20|TRBJ1-5|.|TRBV19
TGTGCCAGTAGTATAGATCTCGGGAGGGACGCTCCCCTAAGCAATCAGCCCCAGCATTTT
CASSIDLGRDAPLSNQPQHF
>.|14|TRBJ1-6|.|TRBV7-9
TGTGCCAGCAGCTGGGACCGCGATAATTCAACCCTCCACTTT
CASSWDRDNSTLHF
>many|14|TRBJ2-7|.|TRBV6-2/TRBV6-3
TGTGCCAGCGCCCGCGGAGGCAGTTACTACGAGCAGTACTTC
CASARGGSYYEQYF
>medium-sized|19|TRBJ2-6|.|TRBV9
TGTGCCAGCAGCGTCCGGGTGGGGGCCGCGTTCTCTGGGGCCAACGTCCTGACTTTC
CASSVRVGAAFSGANVLTF
>many|13|TRBJ1-6|TRBD1|TRBV7-6
TGTGCCAGCAGCCCAGACAGGGATTCACCCCTCCACTTT
CASSPDRDSPLHF
>many|16|TRBJ2-7|TRBD1|TRBV6-6
TGTGCCAGCAGCACCGGGGGTGAGACAGGGGTGAGGGAGCAGTACTTC
CASSTGGETGVREQYF
>.|12|TRBJ2-3|.|TRBV7-2
TGTGCCAGCTCTCTCGGGCTAGATACGCAGTATTTT
CASSLGLDTQYF
>medium-sized|14|TRBJ2-7|.|TRBV10-3
TGTGCCATCAGACCCCCGGTTGGTGGGCACGAGCAGTACTTC
CAIRPPVGGHEQYF
>medium-sized|13|TRBJ1-2|.|TRBV2
TGTGCCAGCAGTGAAATCAATAGCGGTGGCTACACCTTC
CASSEINSGGYTF
>many|15|TRBJ1-5|TRBD1|TRBV19
TGTGCCAGTAAGGGGACGAGCAGGGGGGCTCAGCCCCAGCATTTT
CASKGTSRGAQPQHF
>many|16|TRBJ2-4|TRBD1|TRBV7-2
TGTGCCAGCAGCTTAGACCTGGGACAGGGCGGGAACATTCAGTACTTC
CASSLDLGQGGNIQYF
>medium-sized|16|TRBJ2-7|.|TRBV21-1
TGTGCCAGCAGGCTAGTACAGGGGTCCCCGATATACGAGCAGTACTTC
CASRLVQGSPIYEQYF
>medium-sized|16|TRBJ2-5|.|TRBV14
TGTGCCAGCAGCCCTATGGGCTCCGGGAACCAAGAGACCCAGTACTTC
CASSPMGSGNQETQYF
>many|15|TRBJ2-1|.|TRBV7-9
TGTGCCAGCAGACTCGGGGATAGGTCCTACAATGAGCAGTTCTTC
CASRLGDRSYNEQFF
>medium-sized|14|TRBJ1-1|TRBD1|TRBV18
TGTGCCAGCTCACAACTCACAGGGGGCACTGAAGCTTTCTTT
CASSQLTGGTEAFF
>few|14|TRBJ2-3|TRBD2|TRBV9
TGTGCCAGCAGCGAGAGCGGGGGTGGAGATACGCAGTATTTT
CASSESGGGDTQYF
>many|17|TRBJ1-3|TRBD1|TRBV29-1
TGCAGCGCAGCGACAGGGGGAATTTTCCTCTCTGGAAACACCATATATTTT
CSAATGGIFLSGNTIYF
>medium-sized|14|TRBJ2-3|.|TRBV9
TGTGCCAGCAGCGTTCAGAGTAACACAGATACGCAGTATTTT
CASSVQSNTDTQYF
>many|13|TRBJ1-1|.|TRBV20-1
TGCAGTGCTAGGGGGCAGCCGAACACTGAAGCTTTCTTT
CSARGQPNTEAFF
>medium-sized|17|TRBJ1-2|TRBD1|TRBV7-3
TGTGCCAGCAGCTTAAAGGGACCGGGACAGGGGAACTATGGCTACACCTTC
CASSLKGPGQGNYGYTF
>.|16|TRBJ2-7|.|TRBV7-6
TGTGCCAGCAGCCCCCGGACAGCTGGAAGCTCCTACGAGCAGTACTTC
CASSPRTAGSSYEQYF
>many|16|TRBJ2-1|TRBD2|TRBV7-8
TGTGCCAGCAGCATCATCTCAGCGGGGGGTGGCGATGAGCAGTTCTTC
CASSIISAGGGDEQFF
>many|16|TRBJ2-1|.|TRBV2
TGTGCCAGCAACCTCTGGGTCGCCACCGCCTACAATGAGCAGTTCTTC
CASNLWVATAYNEQFF
>medium-sized|11|TRBJ2-7|.|TRBV2
TGTGCCAGCAGTGACAGCCACGAGCAGTACTTC
CASSDSHEQYF
>medium-sized|16|TRBJ2-1|TRBD2|TRBV12-3/TRBV12-4
TGTGCCAGCACCTCCCCCACTAGCGGGGGATACAATGAGCAGTTCTTC
CASTSPTSGGYNEQFF
>many|13|TRBJ2-1|TRBD1|TRBV5-1
TGCGCCAGCAGCCCGGGACAGTACAATGAGCAGTTCTTC
CASSPGQYNEQFF
>many|11|TRBJ2-5|.|TRBV9
TGTGCCAGCAGCCTAGGGGGGGCCCAGTACTTC
CASSLGGAQYF
>medium-sized|15|TRBJ1-4|.|TRBV7-9
TGTGCCAGCAGCTTAGCTGCCCAGGCTAATGAAAAACTGTTTTTT
CASSLAAQANEKLFF
>many|11|TRBJ2-3|.|TRBV5-4
TGTGCCAGCAGCGGGGGTGATACGCAGTATTTT
CASSGGDTQYF
>medium-sized|14|TRBJ2-2|.|TRBV7-9
TGTGCCAGCAGCCCGCCCTATGACCCCGGGGAGCTGTTTTTT
CASSPPYDPGELFF
>medium-sized|17|TRBJ2-7|TRBD1|TRBV20-1
TGCAGTGCTGGACAGGGGGCGAGAAATAAATATTCCTACGAGCAGTACTTC
CSAGQGARNKYSYEQYF
>.|16|TRBJ2-1|TRBD2|TRBV7-8
TGTGCCAGCAGCTCCCGACTAGCGGGGGGGAATAATGAGCAGTTCTTC
CASSSRLAGGNNEQFF
>many|15|TRBJ2-6|TRBD2|TRBV19
TGTGCCACCTCAGCGGGGAGCTCTGGGGCCAACGTCCTGACTTTC
CATSAGSSGANVLTF